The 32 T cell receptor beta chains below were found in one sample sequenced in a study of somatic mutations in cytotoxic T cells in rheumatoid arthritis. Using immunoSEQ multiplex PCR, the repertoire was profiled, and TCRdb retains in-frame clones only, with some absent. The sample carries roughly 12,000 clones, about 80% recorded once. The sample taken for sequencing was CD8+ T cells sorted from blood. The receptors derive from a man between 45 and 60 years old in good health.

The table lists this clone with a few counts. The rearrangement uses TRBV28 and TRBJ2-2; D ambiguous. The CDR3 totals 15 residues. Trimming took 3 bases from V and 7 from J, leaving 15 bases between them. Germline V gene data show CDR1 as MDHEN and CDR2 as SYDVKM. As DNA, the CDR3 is TGTGCCAGCAGTTTCTACTCTGGGGATGACGGGGAGCTGTTTTTT. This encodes CASSFYSGDDGELFF.

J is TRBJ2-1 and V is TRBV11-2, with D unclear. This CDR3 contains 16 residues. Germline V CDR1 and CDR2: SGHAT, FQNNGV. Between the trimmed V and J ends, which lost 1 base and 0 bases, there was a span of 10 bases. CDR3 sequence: CASSLVLEPSYNEQFF. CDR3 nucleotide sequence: TGTGCCAGCAGCTTAGTTTTGGAACCCTCCTACAATGAGCAGTTCTTC. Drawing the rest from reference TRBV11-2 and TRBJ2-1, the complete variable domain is EAGVAQSPRYKIIEKRQSVAFWCNPISGHATLYWYQQILGQGPKLLIQFQNNGVVDDSQLPKDRFSAERLKGVDSTLKIQPAKLEDSAVYLCASSLVLEPSYNEQFFGPGTRLTVL.

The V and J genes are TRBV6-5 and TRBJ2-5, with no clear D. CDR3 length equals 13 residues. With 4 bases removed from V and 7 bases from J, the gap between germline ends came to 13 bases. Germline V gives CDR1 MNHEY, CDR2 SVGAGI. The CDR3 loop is CASSSDGPGTQYF. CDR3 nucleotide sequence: TGTGCCAGCAGTTCGGACGGTCCGGGGACCCAGTACTTC.

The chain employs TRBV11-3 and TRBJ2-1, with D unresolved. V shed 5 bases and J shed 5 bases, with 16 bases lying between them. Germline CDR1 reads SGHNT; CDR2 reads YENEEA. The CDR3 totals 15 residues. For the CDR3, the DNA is TGTGCCAGCAGCGAAAAGGTGGCCCCTAACAATGAGCAGTTCTTC. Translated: CASSEKVAPNNEQFF.

CDR3 region: CASNCHVRKTYGYTF. The CDR3 nucleotides read TGTGCCAGCAACTGCCACGTACGAAAGACCTATGGCTACACCTTC. The chain uses TRBV5-4 and TRBJ1-2; D is undetermined. This CDR3 has 15 residues. Trimming removed 6 bases from V and 4 bases from J, with 19 bases in between. Germline assignment: CDR1 SGHNT and CDR2 YYREEE (reference sequence).

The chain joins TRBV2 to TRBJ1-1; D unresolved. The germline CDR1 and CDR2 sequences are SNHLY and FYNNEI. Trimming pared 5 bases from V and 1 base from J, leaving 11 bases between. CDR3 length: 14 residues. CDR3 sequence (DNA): TGTGCCAGCAGTAAGCGGGTCACGAACACTGAAGCTTTCTTT. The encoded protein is CASSKRVTNTEAFF. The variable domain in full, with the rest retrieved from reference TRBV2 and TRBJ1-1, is EPEVTQTPSHQVTQMGQEVILRCVPISNHLYFYWYRQILGQKVEFLVSFYNNEISEKSEIFDDQFSVERPDGSNFTLKIRSTKLEDSAMYFCASSKRVTNTEAFFGQGTRLTVV.

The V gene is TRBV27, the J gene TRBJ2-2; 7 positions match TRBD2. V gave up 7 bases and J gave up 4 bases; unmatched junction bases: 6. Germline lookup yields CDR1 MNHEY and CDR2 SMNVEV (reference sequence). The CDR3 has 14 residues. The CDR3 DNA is TGTGCCAGCATGGTGGGGGGGGGCACCGGGGAGCTGTTTTTT. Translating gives CASMVGGGTGELFF.

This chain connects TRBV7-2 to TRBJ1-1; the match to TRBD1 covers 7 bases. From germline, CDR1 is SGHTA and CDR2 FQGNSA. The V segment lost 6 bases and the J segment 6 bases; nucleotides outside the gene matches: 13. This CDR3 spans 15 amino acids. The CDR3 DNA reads TGTGCCAGCAGACAAACCCTACAGGGGTGGCCTGAAGCTTTCTTT. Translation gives CASRQTLQGWPEAFF. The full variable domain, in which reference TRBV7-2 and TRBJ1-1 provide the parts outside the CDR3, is GAGVSQSPSNKVTEKGKDVELRCDPISGHTALYWYRQSLGQGLEFLIYFQGNSAPDKSGLPSDRFSAERTGGSVSTLTIQRTQQEDSAVYLCASRQTLQGWPEAFFGQGTRLTVV.

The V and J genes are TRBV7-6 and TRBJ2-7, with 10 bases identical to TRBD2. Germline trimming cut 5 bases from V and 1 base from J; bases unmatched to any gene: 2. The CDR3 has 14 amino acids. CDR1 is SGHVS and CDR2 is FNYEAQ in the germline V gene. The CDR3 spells CASSPSGGSYEQYF. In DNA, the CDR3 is TGTGCCAGCAGCCCTAGCGGGGGATCCTACGAGCAGTACTTC.

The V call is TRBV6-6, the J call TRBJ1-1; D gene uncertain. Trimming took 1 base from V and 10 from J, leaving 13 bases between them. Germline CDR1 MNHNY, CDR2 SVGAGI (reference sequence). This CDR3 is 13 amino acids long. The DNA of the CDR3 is TGTGCCAGCAGTTACTGGGGAGGGTATGGAGCTTTCTTT. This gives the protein CASSYWGGYGAFF.

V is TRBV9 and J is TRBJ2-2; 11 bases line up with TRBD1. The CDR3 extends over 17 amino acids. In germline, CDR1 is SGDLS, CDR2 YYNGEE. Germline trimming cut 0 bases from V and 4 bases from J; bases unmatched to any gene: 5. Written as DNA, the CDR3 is TGTGCCAGCAGCGTAGTCAGGACAGGGGGCCCCACCGGGGAGCTGTTTTTT. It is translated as CASSVVRTGGPTGELFF.

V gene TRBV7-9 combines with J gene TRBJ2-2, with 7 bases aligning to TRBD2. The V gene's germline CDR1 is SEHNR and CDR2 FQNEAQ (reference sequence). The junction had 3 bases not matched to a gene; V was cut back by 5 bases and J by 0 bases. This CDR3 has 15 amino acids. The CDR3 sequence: CASSPAGANTGELFF. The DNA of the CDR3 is TGTGCCAGCAGCCCGGCGGGGGCGAACACCGGGGAGCTGTTTTTT.

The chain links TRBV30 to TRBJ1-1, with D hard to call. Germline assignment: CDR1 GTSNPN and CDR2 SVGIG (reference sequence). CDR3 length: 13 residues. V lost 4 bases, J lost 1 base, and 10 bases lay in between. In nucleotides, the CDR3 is TGTGCCTGGAATGGCAATCCGAACACTGAAGCTTTCTTT. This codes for CAWNGNPNTEAFF. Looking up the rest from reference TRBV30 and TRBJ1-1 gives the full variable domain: SQTIHQWPATLVQPVGSPLSLECTVEGTSNPNLYWYRQAAGRGLQLLFYSVGIGQISSEVPQNLSASRPQDRQFILSSKKLLLSDSGFYLCAWNGNPNTEAFFGQGTRLTVV.

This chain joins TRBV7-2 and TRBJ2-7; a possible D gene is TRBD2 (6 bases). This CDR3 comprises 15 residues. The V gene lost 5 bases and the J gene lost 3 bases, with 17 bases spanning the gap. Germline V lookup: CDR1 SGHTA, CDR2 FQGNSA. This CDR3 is CASSLLAWRDYEQYF. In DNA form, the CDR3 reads TGTGCCAGCAGCCTTCTTGCCTGGCGGGACTACGAGCAGTACTTC. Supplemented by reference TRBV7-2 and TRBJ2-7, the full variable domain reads GAGVSQSPSNKVTEKGKDVELRCDPISGHTALYWYRQSLGQGLEFLIYFQGNSAPDKSGLPSDRFSAERTGGSVSTLTIQRTQQEDSAVYLCASSLLAWRDYEQYFGPGTRLTVT.

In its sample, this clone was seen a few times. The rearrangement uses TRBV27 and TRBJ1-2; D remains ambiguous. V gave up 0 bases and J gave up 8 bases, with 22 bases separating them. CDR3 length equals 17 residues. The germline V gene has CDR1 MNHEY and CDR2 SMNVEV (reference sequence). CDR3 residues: CASSLSINPGGEEGYTF. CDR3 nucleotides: TGTGCCAGCAGTTTATCGATAAACCCGGGCGGAGAGGAAGGCTACACCTTC.

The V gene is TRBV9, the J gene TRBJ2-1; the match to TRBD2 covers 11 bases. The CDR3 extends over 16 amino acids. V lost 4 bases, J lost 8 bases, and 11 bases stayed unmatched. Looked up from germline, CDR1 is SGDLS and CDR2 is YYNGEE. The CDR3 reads CASSPSLAGVVDEQFF. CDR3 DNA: TGTGCCAGCAGCCCCTCACTAGCGGGAGTGGTAGATGAGCAGTTCTTC.

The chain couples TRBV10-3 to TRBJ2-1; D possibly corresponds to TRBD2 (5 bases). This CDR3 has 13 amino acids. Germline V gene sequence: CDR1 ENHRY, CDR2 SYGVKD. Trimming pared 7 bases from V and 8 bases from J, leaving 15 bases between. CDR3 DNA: TGTGCCATCATCACCGAGGGTAGTTATGAGCAGTTCTTC. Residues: CAIITEGSYEQFF.

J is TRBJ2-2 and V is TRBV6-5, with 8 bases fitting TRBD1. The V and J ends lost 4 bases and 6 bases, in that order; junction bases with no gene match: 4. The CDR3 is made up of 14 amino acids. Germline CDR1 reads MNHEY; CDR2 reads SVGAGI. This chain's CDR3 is CASSWDRLPGELFF. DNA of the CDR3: TGTGCCAGCAGTTGGGACAGGTTGCCCGGGGAGCTGTTTTTT.

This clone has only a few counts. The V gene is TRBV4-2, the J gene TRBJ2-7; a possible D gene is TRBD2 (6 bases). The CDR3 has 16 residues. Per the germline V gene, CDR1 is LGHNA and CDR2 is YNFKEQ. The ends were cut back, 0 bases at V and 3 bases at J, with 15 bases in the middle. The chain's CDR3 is CASSQDAGRSIYEQYV. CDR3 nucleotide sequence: TGTGCCAGCAGCCAAGATGCAGGGAGGAGCATCTACGAGCAGTACGTC.

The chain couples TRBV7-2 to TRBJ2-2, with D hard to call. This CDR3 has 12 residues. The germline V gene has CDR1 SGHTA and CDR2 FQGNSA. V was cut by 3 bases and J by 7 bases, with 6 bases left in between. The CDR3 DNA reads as TGTGCCAGCAGCTTGGCGAGCGGGGAGCTGTTTTTT. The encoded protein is CASSLASGELFF.

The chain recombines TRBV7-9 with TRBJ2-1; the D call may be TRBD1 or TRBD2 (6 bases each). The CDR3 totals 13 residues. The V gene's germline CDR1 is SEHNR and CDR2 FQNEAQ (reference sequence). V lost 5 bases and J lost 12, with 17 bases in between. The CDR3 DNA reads TGTGCCAGCAGCCTCTGGGGGGAGGACAGGCAGTTCTTC. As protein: CASSLWGEDRQFF.

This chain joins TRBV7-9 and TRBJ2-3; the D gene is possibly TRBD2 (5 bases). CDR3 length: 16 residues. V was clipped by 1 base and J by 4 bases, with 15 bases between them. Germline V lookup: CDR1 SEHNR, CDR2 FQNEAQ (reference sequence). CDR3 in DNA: TGTGCCAGCAGCTTAGGAGGCCGGGGTGGGCCAGATACGCAGTATTTT. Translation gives CASSLGGRGGPDTQYF.

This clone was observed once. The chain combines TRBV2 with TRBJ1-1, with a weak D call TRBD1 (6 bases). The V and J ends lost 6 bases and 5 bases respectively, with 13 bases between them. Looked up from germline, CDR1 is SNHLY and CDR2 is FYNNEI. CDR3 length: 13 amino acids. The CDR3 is CASRGGVGTEAFF. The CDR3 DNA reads TGTGCCAGCAGGGGGGGCGTGGGGACTGAAGCTTTCTTT.

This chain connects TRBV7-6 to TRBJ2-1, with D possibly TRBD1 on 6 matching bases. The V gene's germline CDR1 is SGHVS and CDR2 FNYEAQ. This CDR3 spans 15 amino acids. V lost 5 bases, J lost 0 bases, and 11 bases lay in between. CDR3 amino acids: CASSPQGSSYNEQFF. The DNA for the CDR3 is TGTGCCAGCAGCCCACAGGGAAGCTCCTACAATGAGCAGTTCTTC.

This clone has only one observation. The CDR3 loop is CAWRSRGTDTQYF. CDR3 nucleotide sequence: TGTGCCTGGAGAAGCCGGGGCACAGATACGCAGTATTTT. This chain uses TRBV30 with TRBJ2-3, with no clear D. V gave up 3 bases and J gave up 1 base, with 8 bases separating them. This CDR3 is 13 amino acids long. Germline lookup yields CDR1 GTSNPN and CDR2 SVGIG (reference sequence).

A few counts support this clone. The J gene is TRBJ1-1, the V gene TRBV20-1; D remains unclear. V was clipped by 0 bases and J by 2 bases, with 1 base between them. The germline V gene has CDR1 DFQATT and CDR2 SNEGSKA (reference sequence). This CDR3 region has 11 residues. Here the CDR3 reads CSARDNTEAFF. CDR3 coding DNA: TGCAGTGCTAGAGACAACACTGAAGCTTTCTTT.

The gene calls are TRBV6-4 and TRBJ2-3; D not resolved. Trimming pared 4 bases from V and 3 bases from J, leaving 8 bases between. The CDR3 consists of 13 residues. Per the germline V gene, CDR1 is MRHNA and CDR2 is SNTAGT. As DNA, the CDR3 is TGTGCCAGCAGTGCCCGAGAGACAGATACGCAGTATTTT. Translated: CASSARETDTQYF.

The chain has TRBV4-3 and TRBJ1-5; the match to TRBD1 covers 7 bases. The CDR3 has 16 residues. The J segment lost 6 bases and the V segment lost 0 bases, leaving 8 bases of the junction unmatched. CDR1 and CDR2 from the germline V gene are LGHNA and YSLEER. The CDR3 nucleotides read TGCGCCAGCAGCCAAGATGTCACAGGGGAAGGTCAGCCCCAGCATTTT. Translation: CASSQDVTGEGQPQHF.

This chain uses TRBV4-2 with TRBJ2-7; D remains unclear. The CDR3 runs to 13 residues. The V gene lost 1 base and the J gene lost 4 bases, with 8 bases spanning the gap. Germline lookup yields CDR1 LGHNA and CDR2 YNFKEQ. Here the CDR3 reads CASSQGGSYEQYF. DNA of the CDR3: TGTGCCAGCAGCCAAGGCGGCTCATACGAGCAGTACTTC.

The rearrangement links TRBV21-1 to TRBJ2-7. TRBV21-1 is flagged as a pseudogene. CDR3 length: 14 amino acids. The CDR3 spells CARSSLGVIYEQYV. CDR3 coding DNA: TGTGCCAGGTCGAGTCTGGGTGTGATCTACGAGCAGTACGTC.

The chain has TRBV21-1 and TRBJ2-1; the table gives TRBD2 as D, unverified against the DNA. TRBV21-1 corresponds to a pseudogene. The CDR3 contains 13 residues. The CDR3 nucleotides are TGTGCCAGCAGCAAAATTCACCGGGATGAGCAGTTCTTC. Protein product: CASSKIHRDEQFF.

The CDR3 loop is CASSQDQLADSYEQYF. The CDR3 DNA reads TGCGCCAGCAGCCAAGATCAGCTAGCGGACTCCTACGAGCAGTACTTC. The chain joins TRBV4-1 to TRBJ2-7, with 7 bases matching TRBD2. Trimming cost V 0 bases and J 0 bases; bases outside gene matches: 5. CDR3 length: 16 amino acids. Per the germline V gene, CDR1 is MGHRA and CDR2 is YSYEKL.